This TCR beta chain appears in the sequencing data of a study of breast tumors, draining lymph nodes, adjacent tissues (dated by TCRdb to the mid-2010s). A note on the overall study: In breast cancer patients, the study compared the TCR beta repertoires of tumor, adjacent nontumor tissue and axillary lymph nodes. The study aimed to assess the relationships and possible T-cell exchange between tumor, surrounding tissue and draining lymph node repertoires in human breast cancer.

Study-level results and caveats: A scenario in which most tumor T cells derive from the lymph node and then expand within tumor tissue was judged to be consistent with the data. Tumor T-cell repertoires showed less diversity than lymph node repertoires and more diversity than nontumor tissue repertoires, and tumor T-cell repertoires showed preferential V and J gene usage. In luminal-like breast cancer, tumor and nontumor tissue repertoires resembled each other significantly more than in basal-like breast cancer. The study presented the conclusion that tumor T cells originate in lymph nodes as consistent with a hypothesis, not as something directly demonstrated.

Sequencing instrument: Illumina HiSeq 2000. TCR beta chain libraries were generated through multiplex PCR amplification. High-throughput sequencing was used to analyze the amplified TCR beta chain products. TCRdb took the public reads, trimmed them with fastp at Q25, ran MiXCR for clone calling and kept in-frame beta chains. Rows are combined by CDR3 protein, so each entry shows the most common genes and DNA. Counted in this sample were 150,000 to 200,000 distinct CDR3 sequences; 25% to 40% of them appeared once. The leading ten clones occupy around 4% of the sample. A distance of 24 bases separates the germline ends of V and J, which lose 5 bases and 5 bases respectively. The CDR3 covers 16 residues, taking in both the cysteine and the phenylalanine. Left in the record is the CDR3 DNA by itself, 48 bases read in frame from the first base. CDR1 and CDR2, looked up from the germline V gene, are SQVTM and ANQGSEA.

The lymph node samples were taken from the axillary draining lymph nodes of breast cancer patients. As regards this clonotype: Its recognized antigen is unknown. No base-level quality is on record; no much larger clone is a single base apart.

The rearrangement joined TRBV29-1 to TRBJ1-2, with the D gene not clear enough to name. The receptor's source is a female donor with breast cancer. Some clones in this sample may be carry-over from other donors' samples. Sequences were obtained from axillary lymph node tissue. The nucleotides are TGCAGCGTTTACGGGCGCCTCGGAAGCCGAGCTTATGGCTACACCTTC. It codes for CSVYGRLGSRAYGYTF.